The subject of this entry is one T cell receptor beta chain. Its antigen is still unknown. The identical CDR3 is also encoded by other nucleotide sequences in the sample. The data originate from a study of shared clonotypes between healthy human individuals. Study-level results: Generation probability values for non-shared clonotypes were lower than those for clonotypes shared by all four donors.

Clones were sequenced by immunoSEQ multiplex PCR, and TCRdb holds only the in-frame ones, with some missing. Among roughly 2.5 million clones, around nine tenths were seen once, and the ten largest hold over 0.12%. This receptor was taken from a young man in good health. Material for sequencing was naive CD4+ T cells sorted from blood. This sample's subset: CD45RA+ positively selected.

CDR3 sequence reads: CASSLRGRTNEKLFF. DNA for the CDR3: TGTGCCAGCAGCTTACGGGGGCGAACTAATGAAAAACTGTTTTTT. The chain carries TRBV7-2 and TRBJ1-4, with a possible D match to TRBD1 (6 bases). Germline-derived CDR1 and CDR2 are SGHTA and FQGNSA. V was clipped by 2 bases and J by 1 base, with 8 bases between them. The CDR3 has 15 amino acids.